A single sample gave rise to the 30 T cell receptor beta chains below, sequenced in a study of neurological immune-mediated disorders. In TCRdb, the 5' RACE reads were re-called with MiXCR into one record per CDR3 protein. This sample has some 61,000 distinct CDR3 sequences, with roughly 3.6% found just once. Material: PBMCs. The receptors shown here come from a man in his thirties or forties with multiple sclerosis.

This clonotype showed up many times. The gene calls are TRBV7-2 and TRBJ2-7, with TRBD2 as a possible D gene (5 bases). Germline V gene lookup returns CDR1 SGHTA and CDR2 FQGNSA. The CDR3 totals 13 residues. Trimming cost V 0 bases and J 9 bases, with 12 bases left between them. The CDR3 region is CASSLAGYGGQYF. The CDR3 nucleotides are TGTGCCAGCAGCTTAGCGGGGTATGGAGGGCAGTACTTC. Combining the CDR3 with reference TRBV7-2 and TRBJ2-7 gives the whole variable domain GAGVSQSPSNKVTEKGKDVELRCDPISGHTALYWYRQSLGQGLEFLIYFQGNSAPDKSGLPSDRFSAERTGGSVSTLTIQRTQQEDSAVYLCASSLAGYGGQYFGPGTRLTVT.

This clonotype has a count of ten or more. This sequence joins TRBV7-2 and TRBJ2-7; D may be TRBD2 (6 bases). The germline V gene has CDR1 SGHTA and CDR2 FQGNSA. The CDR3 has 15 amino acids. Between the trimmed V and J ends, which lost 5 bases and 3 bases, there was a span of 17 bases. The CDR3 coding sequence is TGTGCCAGCAGCACCCACTGGCGGGGTGACTACGAGCAGTACTTC. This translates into CASSTHWRGDYEQYF.

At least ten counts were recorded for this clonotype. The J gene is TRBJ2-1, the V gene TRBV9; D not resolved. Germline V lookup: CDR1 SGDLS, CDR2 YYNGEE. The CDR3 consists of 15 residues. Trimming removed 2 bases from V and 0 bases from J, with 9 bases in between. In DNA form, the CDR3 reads TGTGCCAGCAGCGTTGACGGAAACTCCTACAATGAGCAGTTCTTC. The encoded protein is CASSVDGNSYNEQFF.

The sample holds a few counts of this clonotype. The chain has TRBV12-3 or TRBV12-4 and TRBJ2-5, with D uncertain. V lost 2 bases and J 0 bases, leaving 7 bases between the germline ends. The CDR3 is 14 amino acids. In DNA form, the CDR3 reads TGTGCCAGCAGTTTAAATCTCGACCAAGAGACCCAGTACTTC. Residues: CASSLNLDQETQYF.

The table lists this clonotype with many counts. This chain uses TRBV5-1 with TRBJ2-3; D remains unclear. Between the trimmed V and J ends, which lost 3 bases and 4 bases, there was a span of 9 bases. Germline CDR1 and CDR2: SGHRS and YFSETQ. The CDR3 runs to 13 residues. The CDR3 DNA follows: TGCGCCAGCAGCTCTACCTTGCCAGATACGCAGTATTTT. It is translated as CASSSTLPDTQYF.

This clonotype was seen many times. CDR3 region: CASSLVSGDTEAFF. CDR3 nucleotide sequence: TGCGCCAGCAGCTTGGTTTCCGGAGACACTGAAGCTTTCTTT. V usage is TRBV5-1 and J usage is TRBJ1-1; no definite D call. The ends were cut back, 0 bases at V and 3 bases at J, with 9 bases in the middle. Germline-derived CDR1 and CDR2 are SGHRS and YFSETQ. This CDR3 has 14 residues.

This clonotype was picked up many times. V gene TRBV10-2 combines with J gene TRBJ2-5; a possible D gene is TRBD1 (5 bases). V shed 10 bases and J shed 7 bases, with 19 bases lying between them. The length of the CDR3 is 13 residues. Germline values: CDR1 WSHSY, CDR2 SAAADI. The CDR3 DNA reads TGCGCCACCGCTCTAGGCGGCCAGGGGACCCAGTACTTC. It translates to CATALGGQGTQYF.

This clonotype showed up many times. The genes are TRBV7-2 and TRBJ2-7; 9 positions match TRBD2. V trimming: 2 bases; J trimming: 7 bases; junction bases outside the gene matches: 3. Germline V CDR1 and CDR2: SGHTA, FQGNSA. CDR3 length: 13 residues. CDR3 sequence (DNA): TGTGCCAGCAGCTTAAAGACTAGCGGTGAGCAGTACTTC. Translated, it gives CASSLKTSGEQYF.

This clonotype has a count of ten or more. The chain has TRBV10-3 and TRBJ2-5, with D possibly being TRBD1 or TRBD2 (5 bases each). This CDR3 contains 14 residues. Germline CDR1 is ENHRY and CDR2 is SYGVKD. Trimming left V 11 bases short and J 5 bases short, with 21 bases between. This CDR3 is CALSLGDGGETQYF. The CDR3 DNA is TGTGCCCTTTCTCTCGGGGACGGCGGGGAGACCCAGTACTTC.

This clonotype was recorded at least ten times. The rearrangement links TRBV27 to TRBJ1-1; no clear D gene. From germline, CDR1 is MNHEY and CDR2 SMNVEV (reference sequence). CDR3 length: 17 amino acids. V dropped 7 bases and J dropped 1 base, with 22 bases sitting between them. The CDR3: CASIGWRYDEQNTEAFF. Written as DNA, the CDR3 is TGTGCCAGCATAGGCTGGAGGTATGACGAGCAGAACACTGAAGCTTTCTTT.

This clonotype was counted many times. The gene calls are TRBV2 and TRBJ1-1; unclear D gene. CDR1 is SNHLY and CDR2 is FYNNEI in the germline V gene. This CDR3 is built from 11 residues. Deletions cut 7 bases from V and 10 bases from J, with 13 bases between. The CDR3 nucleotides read TGTGCCAGCACCCTATACGAGAGAGCTTTCTTT. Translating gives CASTLYERAFF.

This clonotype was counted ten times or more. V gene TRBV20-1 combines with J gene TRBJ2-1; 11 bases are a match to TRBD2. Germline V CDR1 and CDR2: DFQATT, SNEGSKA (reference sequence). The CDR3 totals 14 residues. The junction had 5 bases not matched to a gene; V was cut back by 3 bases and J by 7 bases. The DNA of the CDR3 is TGCAGTGCTAGCAAGCCTAGCGGGGGGAATGAGCAGTTCTTC. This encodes CSASKPSGGNEQFF.

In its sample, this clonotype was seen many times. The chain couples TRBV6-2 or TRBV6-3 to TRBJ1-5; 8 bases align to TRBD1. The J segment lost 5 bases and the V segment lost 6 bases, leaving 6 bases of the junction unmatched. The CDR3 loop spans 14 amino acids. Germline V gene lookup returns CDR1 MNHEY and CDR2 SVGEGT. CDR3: CASSYRGSHQPQHF. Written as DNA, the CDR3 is TGTGCCAGCAGCTACAGGGGGTCGCATCAGCCCCAGCATTTT.

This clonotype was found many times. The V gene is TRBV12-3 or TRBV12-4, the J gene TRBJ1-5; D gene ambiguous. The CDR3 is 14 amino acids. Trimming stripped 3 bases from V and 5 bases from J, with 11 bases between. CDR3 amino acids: CASSFDSPHQPQHF. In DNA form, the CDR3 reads TGTGCCAGCAGTTTCGATAGCCCCCATCAGCCCCAGCATTTT.

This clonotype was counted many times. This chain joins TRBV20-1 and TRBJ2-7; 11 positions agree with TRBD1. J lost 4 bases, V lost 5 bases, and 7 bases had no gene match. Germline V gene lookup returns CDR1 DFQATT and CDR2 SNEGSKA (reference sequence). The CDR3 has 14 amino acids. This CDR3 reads CSASTGTGGYEQYF. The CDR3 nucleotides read TGCAGTGCTTCGACCGGGACAGGGGGGTACGAGCAGTACTTC.

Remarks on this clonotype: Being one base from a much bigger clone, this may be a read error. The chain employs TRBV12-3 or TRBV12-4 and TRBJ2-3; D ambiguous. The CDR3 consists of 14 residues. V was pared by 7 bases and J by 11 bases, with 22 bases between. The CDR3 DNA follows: TGTGCCAGCACCCTTCACGAAAGGGTTGGGATGCAGTATTTT. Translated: CASTLHERVGMQYF.

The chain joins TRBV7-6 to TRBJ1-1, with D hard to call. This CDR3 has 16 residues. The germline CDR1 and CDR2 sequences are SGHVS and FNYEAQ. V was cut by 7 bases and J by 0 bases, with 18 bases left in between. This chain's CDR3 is CASTPTPQVMNTEAFF. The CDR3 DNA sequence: TGTGCCAGCACTCCGACACCCCAAGTGATGAACACTGAAGCTTTCTTT. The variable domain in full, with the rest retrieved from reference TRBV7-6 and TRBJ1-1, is GAGVSQSPRYKVTKRGQDVALRCDPISGHVSLYWYRQALGQGPEFLTYFNYEAQQDKSGLPNDRFSAERPEGSISTLTIQRTEQRDSAMYRCASTPTPQVMNTEAFFGQGTRLTVV.

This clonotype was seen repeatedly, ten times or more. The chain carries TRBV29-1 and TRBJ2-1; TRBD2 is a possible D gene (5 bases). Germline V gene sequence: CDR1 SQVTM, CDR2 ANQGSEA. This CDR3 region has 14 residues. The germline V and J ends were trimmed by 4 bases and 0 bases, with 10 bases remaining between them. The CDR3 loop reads CSVVLGSSYNEQFF. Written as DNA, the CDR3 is TGCAGCGTTGTTTTGGGGAGCTCCTACAATGAGCAGTTCTTC.

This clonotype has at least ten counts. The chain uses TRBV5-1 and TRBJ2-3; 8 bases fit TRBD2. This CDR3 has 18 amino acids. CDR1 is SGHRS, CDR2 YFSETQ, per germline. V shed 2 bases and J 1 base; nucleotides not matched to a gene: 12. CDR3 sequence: CASSFVAGGPGGTDTQYF. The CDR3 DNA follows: TGCGCCAGCAGCTTCGTGGCGGGGGGCCCGGGGGGCACAGATACGCAGTATTTT. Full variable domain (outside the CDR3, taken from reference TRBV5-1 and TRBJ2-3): KAGVTQTPRYLIKTRGQQVTLSCSPISGHRSVSWYQQTPGQGLQFLFEYFSETQRNKGNFPGRFSGRQFSNSRSEMNVSTLELGDSALYLCASSFVAGGPGGTDTQYFGPGTRLTVL.

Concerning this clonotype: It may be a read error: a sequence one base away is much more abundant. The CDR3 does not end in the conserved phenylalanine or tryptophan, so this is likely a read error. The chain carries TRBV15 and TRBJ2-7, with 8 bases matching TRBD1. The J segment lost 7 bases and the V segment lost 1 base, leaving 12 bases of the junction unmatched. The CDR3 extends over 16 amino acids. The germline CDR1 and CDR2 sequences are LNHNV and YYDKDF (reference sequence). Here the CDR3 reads CATSRVMQGATGEQYC. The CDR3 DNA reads TGTGCCACCAGCAGAGTCATGCAGGGGGCGACCGGTGAGCAGTACTGC.

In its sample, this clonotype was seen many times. The CDR3: CSARDPSAGGTEAFF. CDR3 nucleotides: TGCAGTGCTAGAGATCCCTCGGCCGGGGGCACTGAAGCTTTCTTT. V gene TRBV20-1 combines with J gene TRBJ1-1, with a weak D call TRBD1 (5 bases). V lost 0 bases and J 4 bases, leaving 15 bases between the germline ends. This CDR3 has 15 residues. Per the germline V gene, CDR1 is DFQATT and CDR2 is SNEGSKA (reference sequence).

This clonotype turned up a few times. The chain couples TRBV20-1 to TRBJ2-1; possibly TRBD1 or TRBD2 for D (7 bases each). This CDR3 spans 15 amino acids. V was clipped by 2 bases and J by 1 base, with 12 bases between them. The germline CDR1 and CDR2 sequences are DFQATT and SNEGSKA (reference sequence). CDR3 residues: CSARPGGVSYNEQFF. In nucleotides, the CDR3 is TGCAGTGCTAGACCAGGGGGGGTATCCTACAATGAGCAGTTCTTC.

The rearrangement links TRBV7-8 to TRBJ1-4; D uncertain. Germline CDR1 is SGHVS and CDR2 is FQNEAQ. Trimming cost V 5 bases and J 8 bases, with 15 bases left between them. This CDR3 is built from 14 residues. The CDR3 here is CASSPQAALEKLFF. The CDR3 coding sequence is TGTGCCAGCAGCCCCCAGGCGGCATTGGAAAAACTGTTTTTT.

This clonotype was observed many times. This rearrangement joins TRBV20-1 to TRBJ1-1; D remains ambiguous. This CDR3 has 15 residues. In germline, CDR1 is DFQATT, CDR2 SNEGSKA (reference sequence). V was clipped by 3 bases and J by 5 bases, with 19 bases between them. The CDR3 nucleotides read TGCAGTGCTAGGGGAGTTGCCCCTCGAGGAACTGAAGCTTTCTTT. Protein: CSARGVAPRGTEAFF.

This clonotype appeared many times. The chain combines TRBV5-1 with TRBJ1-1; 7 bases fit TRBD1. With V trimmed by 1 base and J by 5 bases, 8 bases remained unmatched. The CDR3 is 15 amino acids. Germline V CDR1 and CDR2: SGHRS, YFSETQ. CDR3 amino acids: CASSLPPTGPTEAFF. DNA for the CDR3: TGCGCCAGCAGCTTGCCTCCGACAGGGCCGACTGAAGCTTTCTTT.

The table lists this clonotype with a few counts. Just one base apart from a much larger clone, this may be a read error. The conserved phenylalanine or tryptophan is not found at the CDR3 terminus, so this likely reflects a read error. The CDR3 nucleotides are TGCAGCGTTGAAGATCTGTCGACTCCCAACGGGGAGCTGTTTATT. Residues: CSVEDLSTPNGELFI. The V call is TRBV29-1, the J call TRBJ2-2; unclear D gene. Germline V CDR1 and CDR2: SQVTM, ANQGSEA. Trimming removed 0 bases at V and 7 bases at J, with 15 bases between. There are 15 residues in the CDR3.

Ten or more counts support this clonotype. The CDR3 protein is CSATGQGVPDTQYF. The CDR3 DNA follows: TGCAGTGCTACCGGACAGGGGGTACCAGATACGCAGTATTTT. V and J are TRBV20-1 and TRBJ2-3, with TRBD1 matching 10 bases. The CDR3 runs to 14 residues. The V and J ends lost 4 bases and 4 bases, in that order; junction bases with no gene match: 5. Germline CDR1 is DFQATT and CDR2 is SNEGSKA (reference sequence).

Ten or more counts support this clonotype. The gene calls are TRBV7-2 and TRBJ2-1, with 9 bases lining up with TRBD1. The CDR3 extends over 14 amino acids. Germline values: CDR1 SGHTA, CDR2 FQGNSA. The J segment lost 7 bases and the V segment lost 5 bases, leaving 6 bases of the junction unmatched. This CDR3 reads CASSPRDRVNEQFF. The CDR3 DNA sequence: TGTGCCAGCAGCCCCCGGGACAGGGTAAATGAGCAGTTCTTC.

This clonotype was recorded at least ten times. The CDR3 nucleotides are TGCGCCAGCAGCCGACAGGGGGCGACTTCGGACACTGAAGCTTTCTTT. Translating gives CASSRQGATSDTEAFF. This chain links TRBV5-1 with TRBJ1-1; 10 positions agree with TRBD1. Germline V CDR1 and CDR2: SGHRS, YFSETQ. The CDR3 has 16 residues. With V trimmed by 4 bases and J by 3 bases, 9 bases remained unmatched. Filled out from reference TRBV5-1 and TRBJ1-1, the complete variable domain reads KAGVTQTPRYLIKTRGQQVTLSCSPISGHRSVSWYQQTPGQGLQFLFEYFSETQRNKGNFPGRFSGRQFSNSRSEMNVSTLELGDSALYLCASSRQGATSDTEAFFGQGTRLTVV.

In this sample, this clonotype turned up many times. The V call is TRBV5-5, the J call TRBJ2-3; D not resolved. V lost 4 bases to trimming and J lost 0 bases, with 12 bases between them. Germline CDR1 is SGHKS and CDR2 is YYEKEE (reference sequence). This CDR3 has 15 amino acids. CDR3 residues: CASSPWTVSTDTQYF. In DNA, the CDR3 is TGTGCCAGCAGCCCTTGGACGGTTAGCACAGATACGCAGTATTTT.